This TCR beta chain was found in a study of Graves' ophthalmopathy and Graves' hyperthyroidism. This clonotype was observed at least ten times. As the template, RNA transcripts were used to amplify TCR beta CDR3 regions. Second-round multiplex PCR came after first-round RT-PCR with HTBI primers. TCRdb independently ran MiXCR on the multiplex PCR reads; one entry per CDR3 protein. The top ten hold more than 2.5% of the sample, which has hundreds of thousands of distinct CDR3 sequences, about 40% seen once. The TCR originated in an adult man with Graves' ophthalmopathy. The sequencing sample was made of peripheral blood.

CDR3 DNA: TGCGCCAGCAGCTTCGTCAGGGGAAGAGGGGAGACCCAGTACTTC. It yields the protein CASSFVRGRGETQYF. The gene calls are TRBV5-1 and TRBJ2-5, with D possibly TRBD1 on 6 matching bases. The germline V gene encodes CDR1 SGHRS and CDR2 YFSETQ. The CDR3 covers 15 residues. Trimming left V 2 bases short and J 5 bases short, with 16 bases between.